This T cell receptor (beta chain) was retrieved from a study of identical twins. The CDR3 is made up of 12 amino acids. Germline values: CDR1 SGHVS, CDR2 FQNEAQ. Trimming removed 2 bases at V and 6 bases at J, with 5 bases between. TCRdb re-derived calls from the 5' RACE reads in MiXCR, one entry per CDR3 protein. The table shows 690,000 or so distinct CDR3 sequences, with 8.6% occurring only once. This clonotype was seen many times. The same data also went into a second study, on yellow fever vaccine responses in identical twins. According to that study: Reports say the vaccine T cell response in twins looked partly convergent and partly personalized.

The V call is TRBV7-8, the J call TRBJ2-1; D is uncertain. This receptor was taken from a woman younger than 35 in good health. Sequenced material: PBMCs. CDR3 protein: CASSLPFNEQFF. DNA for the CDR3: TGTGCCAGCAGCTTACCGTTCAATGAGCAGTTCTTC. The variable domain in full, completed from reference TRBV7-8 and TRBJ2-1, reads GAGVSQSPRYKVAKRGQDVALRCDPISGHVSLFWYQQALGQGPEFLTYFQNEAQLDKSGLPSDRFFAERPEGSVSTLKIQRTQQEDSAVYLCASSLPFNEQFFGPGTRLTVL.